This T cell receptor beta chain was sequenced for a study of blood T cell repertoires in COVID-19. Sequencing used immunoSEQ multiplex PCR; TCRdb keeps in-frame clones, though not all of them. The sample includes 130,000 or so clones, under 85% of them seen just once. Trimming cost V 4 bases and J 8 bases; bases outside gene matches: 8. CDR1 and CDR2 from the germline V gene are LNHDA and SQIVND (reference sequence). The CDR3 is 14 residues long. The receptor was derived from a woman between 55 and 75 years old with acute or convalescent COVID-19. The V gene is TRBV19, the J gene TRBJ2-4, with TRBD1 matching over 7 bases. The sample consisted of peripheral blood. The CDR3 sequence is CASSKETGRDIQYF. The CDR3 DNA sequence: TGTGCCAGTAGTAAGGAGACAGGGCGAGACATTCAGTACTTC.